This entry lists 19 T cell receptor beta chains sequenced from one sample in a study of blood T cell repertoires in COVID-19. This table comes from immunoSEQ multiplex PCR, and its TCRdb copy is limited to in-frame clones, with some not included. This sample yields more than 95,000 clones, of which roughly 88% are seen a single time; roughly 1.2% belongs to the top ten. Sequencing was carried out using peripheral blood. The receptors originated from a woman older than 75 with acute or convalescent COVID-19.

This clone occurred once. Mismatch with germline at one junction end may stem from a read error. Here the CDR3 DNA reads TGTGCTAGCAGTCCCATAGCGGGACCTCAAGAGACCCAGTACTTC. Amino acids: CASSPIAGPQETQYF. This chain links TRBV7-7 with TRBJ2-5; 8 bases fit TRBD2. The CDR3 spans 15 residues. Germline loops: CDR1 SSHAT, CDR2 FNYEAQ (reference sequence).

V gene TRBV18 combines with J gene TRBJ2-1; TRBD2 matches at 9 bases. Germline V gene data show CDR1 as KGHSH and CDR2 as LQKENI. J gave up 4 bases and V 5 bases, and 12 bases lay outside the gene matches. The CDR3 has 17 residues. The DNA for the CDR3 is TGTGCCAGCTCATCCACCAGTCCGGGACTAGCTTACAATGAGCAGTTCTTC. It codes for CASSSTSPGLAYNEQFF. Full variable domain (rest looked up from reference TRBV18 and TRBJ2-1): NAGVMQNPRHLVRRRGQEARLRCSPMKGHSHVYWYRQLPEEGLKFMVYLQKENIIDESGMPKERFSAEFPKEGPSILRIQQVVRGDSAAYFCASSSTSPGLAYNEQFFGPGTRLTVL.

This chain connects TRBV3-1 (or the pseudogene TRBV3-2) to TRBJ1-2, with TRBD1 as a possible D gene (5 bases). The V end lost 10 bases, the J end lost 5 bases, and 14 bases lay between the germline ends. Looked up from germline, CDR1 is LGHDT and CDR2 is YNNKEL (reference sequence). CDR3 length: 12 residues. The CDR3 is CATTKGAYGYTF. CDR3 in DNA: TGTGCCACCACCAAAGGGGCTTATGGCTACACCTTC.

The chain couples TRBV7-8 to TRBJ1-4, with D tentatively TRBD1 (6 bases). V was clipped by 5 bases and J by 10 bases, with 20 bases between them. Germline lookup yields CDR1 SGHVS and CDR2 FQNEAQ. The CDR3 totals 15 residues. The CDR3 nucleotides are TGTGCCAGCAGCCTTGACAGGCCCCAGCCCAGAAAACTGTTTTTT. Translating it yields CASSLDRPQPRKLFF.

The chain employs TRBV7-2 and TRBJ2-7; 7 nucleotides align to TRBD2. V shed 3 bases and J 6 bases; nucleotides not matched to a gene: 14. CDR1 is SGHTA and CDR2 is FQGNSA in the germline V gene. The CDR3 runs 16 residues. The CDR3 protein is CASSLGGKGLLAEQYF. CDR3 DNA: TGTGCCAGCAGCTTGGGTGGGAAGGGACTACTCGCCGAGCAGTACTTC.

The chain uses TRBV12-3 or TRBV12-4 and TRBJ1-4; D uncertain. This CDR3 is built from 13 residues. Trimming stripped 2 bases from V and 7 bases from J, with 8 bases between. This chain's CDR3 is CASSLLGGEKLFF. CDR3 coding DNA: TGTGCCAGCAGTTTATTGGGAGGTGAAAAACTGTTTTTT.

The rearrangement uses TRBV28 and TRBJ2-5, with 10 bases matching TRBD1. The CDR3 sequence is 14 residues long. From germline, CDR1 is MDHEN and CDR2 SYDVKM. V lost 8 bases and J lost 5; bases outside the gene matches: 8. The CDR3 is CASCRGQGLETQYF. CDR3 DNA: TGTGCCAGCTGCCGGGGACAGGGGCTGGAGACCCAGTACTTC.

CDR3 protein: CASSYEGTESNQPQHF. CDR3 nucleotide sequence: TGTGCCAGCAGTTACGAGGGGACAGAAAGCAATCAGCCCCAGCATTTT. V usage is TRBV6-2 or TRBV6-3 and J usage is TRBJ1-5; 7 nucleotides align to TRBD1. Germline V CDR1 and CDR2: MNHEY, SVGEGT. The J segment lost 1 base and the V segment lost 2 bases, leaving 5 bases of the junction unmatched. The CDR3 runs to 16 residues.

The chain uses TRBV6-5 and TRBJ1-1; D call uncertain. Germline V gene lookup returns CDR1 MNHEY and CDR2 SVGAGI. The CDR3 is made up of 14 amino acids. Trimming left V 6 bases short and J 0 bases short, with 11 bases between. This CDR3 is CASRTTLMNTEAFF. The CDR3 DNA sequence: TGTGCCAGCAGGACGACACTTATGAACACTGAAGCTTTCTTT.

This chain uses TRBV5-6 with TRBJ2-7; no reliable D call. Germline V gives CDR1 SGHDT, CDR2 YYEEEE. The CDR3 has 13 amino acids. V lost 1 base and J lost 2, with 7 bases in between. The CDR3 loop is CASSLSPAYEQYF. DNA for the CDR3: TGTGCCAGCAGCTTGTCTCCAGCCTACGAGCAGTACTTC.

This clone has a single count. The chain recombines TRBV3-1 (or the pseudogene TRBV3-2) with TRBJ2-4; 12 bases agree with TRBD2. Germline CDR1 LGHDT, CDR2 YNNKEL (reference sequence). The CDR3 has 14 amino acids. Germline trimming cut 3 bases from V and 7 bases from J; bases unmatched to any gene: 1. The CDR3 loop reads CASSQTSGGNIQYF. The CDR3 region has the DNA TGTGCCAGCAGCCAGACTAGCGGGGGCAACATTCAGTACTTC.

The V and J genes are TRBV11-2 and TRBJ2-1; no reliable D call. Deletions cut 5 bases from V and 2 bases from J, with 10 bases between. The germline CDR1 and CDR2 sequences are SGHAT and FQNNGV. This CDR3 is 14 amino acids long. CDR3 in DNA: TGTGCCAGCAGCACCAGTATACCCTACAATGAGCAGTTCTTC. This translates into CASSTSIPYNEQFF.

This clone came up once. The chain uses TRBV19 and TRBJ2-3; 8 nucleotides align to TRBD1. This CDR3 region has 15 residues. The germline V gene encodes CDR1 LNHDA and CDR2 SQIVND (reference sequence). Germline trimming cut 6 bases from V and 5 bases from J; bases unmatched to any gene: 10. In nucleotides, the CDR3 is TGTGCCAGTAGCCGAGGACAGGGACCCAGAGATACGCAGTATTTT. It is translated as CASSRGQGPRDTQYF.

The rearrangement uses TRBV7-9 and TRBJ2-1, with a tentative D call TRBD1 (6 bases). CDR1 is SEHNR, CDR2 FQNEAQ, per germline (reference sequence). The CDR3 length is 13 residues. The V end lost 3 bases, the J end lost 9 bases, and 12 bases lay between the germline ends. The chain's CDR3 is CASSFSQGTEQFF. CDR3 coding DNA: TGTGCCAGCAGCTTTTCGCAGGGGACTGAGCAGTTCTTC.

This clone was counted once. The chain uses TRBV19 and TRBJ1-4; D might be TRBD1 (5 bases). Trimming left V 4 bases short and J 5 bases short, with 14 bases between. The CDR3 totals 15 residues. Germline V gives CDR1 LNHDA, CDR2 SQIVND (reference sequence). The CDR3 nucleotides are TGTGCCAGTAGTACCCCAGGGAAAAAAAATGAAAAACTGTTTTTT. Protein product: CASSTPGKKNEKLFF.

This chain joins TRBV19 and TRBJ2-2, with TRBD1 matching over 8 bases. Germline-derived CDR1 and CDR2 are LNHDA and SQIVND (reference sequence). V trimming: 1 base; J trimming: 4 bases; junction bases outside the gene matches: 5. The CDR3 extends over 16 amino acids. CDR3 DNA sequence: TGTGCCAGTAGTATAGCGACAGGGGTCCTCACCGGGGAGCTGTTTTTT. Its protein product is CASSIATGVLTGELFF.

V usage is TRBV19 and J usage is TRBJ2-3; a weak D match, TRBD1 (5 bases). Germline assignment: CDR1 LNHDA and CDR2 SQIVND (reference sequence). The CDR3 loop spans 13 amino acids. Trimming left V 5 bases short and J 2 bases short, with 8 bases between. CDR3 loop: CASSPRDTDTQYF. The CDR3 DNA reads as TGTGCCAGTAGTCCCAGGGACACAGATACGCAGTATTTT.

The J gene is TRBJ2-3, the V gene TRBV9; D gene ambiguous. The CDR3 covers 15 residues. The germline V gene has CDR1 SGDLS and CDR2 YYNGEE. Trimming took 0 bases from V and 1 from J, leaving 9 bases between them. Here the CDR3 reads CASSVDGPGTDTQYF. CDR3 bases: TGTGCCAGCAGCGTAGACGGTCCTGGCACAGATACGCAGTATTTT.

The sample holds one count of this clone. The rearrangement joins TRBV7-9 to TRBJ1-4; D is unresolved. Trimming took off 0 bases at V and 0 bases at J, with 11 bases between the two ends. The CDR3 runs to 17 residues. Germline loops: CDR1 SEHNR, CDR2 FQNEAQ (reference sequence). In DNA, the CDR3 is TGTGCCAGCAGCTTAGCCGGGTACGGCTCAACTAATGAAAAACTGTTTTTT. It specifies CASSLAGYGSTNEKLFF.